The 20 T cell receptor beta chains reported below all come from one sample, sequenced in a study of blood T cell repertoires in COVID-19. The repertoire was sequenced with immunoSEQ multiplex PCR; TCRdb's copy has only in-frame clones and lacks some. The sample has 240,000 or so clones; around 87% are singletons. Sequencing was carried out using peripheral blood. Receptor source: a man in his sixties who had recovered from COVID-19.

Concerning this clone itself: In the same sample, other DNA sequences code for this CDR3. The J gene is TRBJ1-4, the V gene TRBV3-1 (or the pseudogene TRBV3-2); 7 nucleotides line up with TRBD1. The length of the CDR3 is 13 residues. The V and J ends lost 4 bases and 8 bases, in that order; junction bases with no gene match: 4. CDR1 and CDR2 (germline): LGHDT, YNNKEL (reference sequence). CDR3 coding DNA: TGTGCCAGCAGCCCAGGGGGATGGGAAAAACTGTTTTTT. This codes for CASSPGGWEKLFF.

The genes are TRBV4-1 and TRBJ1-5; 8 nucleotides align to TRBD1. Germline values: CDR1 MGHRA, CDR2 YSYEKL. The V gene end was trimmed by 4 bases and the J gene end by 7 bases; junction bases not matched to a gene: 6. The CDR3 consists of 14 residues. CDR3 sequence reads: CASSPGTGGQPQHF. CDR3 sequence (DNA): TGCGCCAGCAGCCCGGGGACAGGTGGCCAGCCCCAGCATTTT.

The J gene is TRBJ1-2, the V gene TRBV2; D is perhaps TRBD1 (6 bases). CDR3 length equals 13 residues. Germline V CDR1 and CDR2: SNHLY, FYNNEI. Deletions cut 7 bases from V and 8 bases from J, with 17 bases between. CDR3 in amino acids: CASTFLGGAGYTF. CDR3 DNA: TGTGCCAGCACTTTCTTGGGGGGGGCCGGCTACACCTTC.

The V and J genes are TRBV5-1 and TRBJ2-3, with D unresolved. Germline V gene lookup returns CDR1 SGHRS and CDR2 YFSETQ. Between the trimmed V and J ends, which lost 3 bases and 4 bases, there was a span of 12 bases. This CDR3 spans 14 amino acids. The CDR3 protein is CASSSPGPPDTQYF. The CDR3 DNA reads as TGCGCCAGCAGCTCTCCGGGTCCCCCAGATACGCAGTATTTT.

This clone was recorded only once. The V gene is TRBV7-9, the J gene TRBJ2-1; possible D gene TRBD1, 6 bases. Germline V CDR1 and CDR2: SEHNR, FQNEAQ (reference sequence). The CDR3 has 17 residues. Trimming cost V 1 base and J 10 bases, with 23 bases left between them. The CDR3 DNA is TGTGCCAGCAGCTTAGTCCCAAGACCAACAGGGTTGGAAGAGCAGTTCTTC. Translation: CASSLVPRPTGLEEQFF.

This chain uses TRBV24-1 with TRBJ2-1; TRBD1 might be the D (6 bases). Between the trimmed V and J ends, which lost 4 bases and 3 bases, there was a span of 9 bases. The CDR3 covers 14 residues. Looked up from germline, CDR1 is KGHDR and CDR2 is SFDVKD. CDR3 sequence: CATSDQDSYNEQFF. Written as DNA, the CDR3 is TGTGCCACCAGTGACCAGGACAGCTACAATGAGCAGTTCTTC.

Points on this clone: One junction end does not reproduce the germline sequence, and a read error may be involved. J is TRBJ2-5 and V is TRBV7-9; D remains unclear. The CDR3 covers 13 residues. Germline loops: CDR1 SEHNR, CDR2 FQNEAQ (reference sequence). The CDR3 protein is CASSPINQETQYF. For the CDR3, the DNA is TGTGCCAGCAGCCCCATCAACCAGGAGACCCAGTACTTC.

For the CDR3, the DNA is TGTGCCAGCAGTAGGGGTGCGCAGTATTTT. Protein product: CASSRGAQYF. The chain joins TRBV6-5 to TRBJ2-3; possibly TRBD1 for D (5 bases). Germline CDR1 and CDR2: MNHEY and SVGAGI. The length of the CDR3 is 10 residues. The V end lost 5 bases, the J end lost 10 bases, and 7 bases lay between the germline ends.

The V and J genes are TRBV6-5 and TRBJ1-3; the match to TRBD1 covers 7 bases. The V gene's germline CDR1 is MNHEY and CDR2 SVGAGI. J gave up 4 bases and V 3 bases, and 6 bases lay outside the gene matches. The CDR3 has 15 residues. The CDR3 DNA reads as TGTGCCAGCAGTTATGAAGGGGGCCAGGGAAACACCATATATTTT. The encoded protein is CASSYEGGQGNTIYF.

This clone was picked up a small number of times. The rearrangement links TRBV12-5 to TRBJ1-4, with 9 bases matching TRBD1. V shed 4 bases, J shed 8 bases, and the junction held 17 bases outside the gene matches. The germline gives CDR1 LGHNT, CDR2 FRNRAP. The CDR3 length is 18 residues. Here the CDR3 DNA reads TGTGCTAGTGGTTCCTTCCGGGACAGGGAATGGAGGGCAGAAAAACTGTTTTTT. Its translation is CASGSFRDREWRAEKLFF.

The chain is built from TRBV9 and TRBJ2-5; 7 positions agree with TRBD2. Germline V gives CDR1 SGDLS, CDR2 YYNGEE. The CDR3 runs to 15 residues. V lost 0 bases and J lost 2; bases outside the gene matches: 4. In DNA, the CDR3 is TGTGCCAGCAGCGTAGCTCTAGCGGCACAAGAGACCCAGTACTTC. It translates to CASSVALAAQETQYF.

V and J are TRBV5-6 and TRBJ1-6; no firm D call. V was trimmed by 0 bases and J by 13 bases, leaving 14 bases between them. This CDR3 contains 14 residues. Germline lookup yields CDR1 SGHDT and CDR2 YYEEEE. CDR3 sequence reads: CASSLGVGGAPLHF. The CDR3 DNA sequence: TGTGCCAGCAGCTTGGGAGTGGGAGGTGCTCCCCTCCACTTT.

The gene calls are TRBV12-3 or TRBV12-4 and TRBJ2-1; maybe TRBD1 (5 bases). CDR3 size: 12 residues. V was clipped by 5 bases and J by 15 bases, with 17 bases between them. In DNA form, the CDR3 reads TGTGCCAGCAGTCCCTTCTCAGGGTGGGCGTTCTTC. Translating it yields CASSPFSGWAFF.

The chain is built from TRBV9 and TRBJ1-2, with D perhaps TRBD1 (5 bases). Germline V gives CDR1 SGDLS, CDR2 YYNGEE. Trimming pared 2 bases from V and 5 bases from J, leaving 10 bases between. This CDR3 spans 13 amino acids. Here the CDR3 reads CASSVGGTYGYTF. CDR3 sequence (DNA): TGTGCCAGCAGCGTTGGGGGGACTTATGGCTACACCTTC.

The J gene is TRBJ1-2, the V gene TRBV5-6, with a weak D call TRBD1 (6 bases). V lost 2 bases, J lost 13 bases, and 24 bases lay in between. This CDR3 comprises 15 residues. From germline, CDR1 is SGHDT and CDR2 YYEEEE. CDR3 nucleotide sequence: TGTGCCAGCAGCTTAGAGACCGGGACACCCACCTCTGGCACCTTC. Translating it yields CASSLETGTPTSGTF.

The V call is TRBV5-1, the J call TRBJ2-3; 13 positions match TRBD2. Looked up from germline, CDR1 is SGHRS and CDR2 is YFSETQ. The length of the CDR3 is 18 residues. V gave up 0 bases and J gave up 3 bases; unmatched junction bases: 7. The CDR3 bases are TGCGCCAGCAGCTTGGCCTTTACTAGCGGGGGGGCAACAGATACGCAGTATTTT. Translation: CASSLAFTSGGATDTQYF.

This clone was found once. The chain has TRBV6-1 and TRBJ2-3, with 11 bases lining up with TRBD1. The V and J ends lost 4 bases and 5 bases, in that order; junction bases with no gene match: 8. Germline values: CDR1 MNHNS, CDR2 SASEGT. There are 16 residues in the CDR3. Here the CDR3 DNA reads TGTGCCAGCAGTGGGACAGGGGGCGCTAAGGAAGATACGCAGTATTTT. As protein: CASSGTGGAKEDTQYF.

This chain connects TRBV12-5 to TRBJ1-1; D is uncertain. Germline loops: CDR1 LGHNT, CDR2 FRNRAP. The CDR3 has 15 residues. V was trimmed by 1 base and J by 4 bases, leaving 13 bases between them. CDR3 in DNA: TGTGCTAGTGGTTTGGCCCGGGGTGTGGGCACTGAAGCTTTCTTT. Translated: CASGLARGVGTEAFF.

This clone was detected many times. Here the CDR3 DNA reads TGCGCCAGCAGTTGGACAGGGTCGCAGGAAGCTTTCTTT. This encodes CASSWTGSQEAFF. The chain is built from TRBV5-1 and TRBJ1-1, with 8 bases matching TRBD1. The V gene end was trimmed by 5 bases and the J gene end by 8 bases; junction bases not matched to a gene: 8. This CDR3 is built from 13 residues. Germline V gene data show CDR1 as SGHRS and CDR2 as YFSETQ. Full variable domain (outside the CDR3, taken from reference TRBV5-1 and TRBJ1-1): KAGVTQTPRYLIKTRGQQVTLSCSPISGHRSVSWYQQTPGQGLQFLFEYFSETQRNKGNFPGRFSGRQFSNSRSEMNVSTLELGDSALYLCASSWTGSQEAFFGQGTRLTVV.

The V gene is TRBV30, the J gene TRBJ2-5; tentatively, D is TRBD2 (5 bases). Germline CDR1 is GTSNPN and CDR2 is SVGIG (reference sequence). Deletions cut 2 bases from V and 0 bases from J, with 13 bases between. The CDR3 length is 15 residues. The CDR3 DNA is TGTGCCTGGAGTCTGGAAGGACTGTACCAAGAGACCCAGTACTTC. Its protein is CAWSLEGLYQETQYF. Full variable domain (missing parts from reference TRBV30 and TRBJ2-5): SQTIHQWPATLVQPVGSPLSLECTVEGTSNPNLYWYRQAAGRGLQLLFYSVGIGQISSEVPQNLSASRPQDRQFILSSKKLLLSDSGFYLCAWSLEGLYQETQYFGPGTRLLVL.